Each of the 4 T cell receptor beta chains below was sequenced from the same sample in a study of T cells in Graves' hyperthyroidism and ophthalmopathy. Regions amplified from RNA transcripts were the TCR beta CDR3 regions. First-round RT-PCR of the TCR CDR3 relied on the HTBI primer set. TCRdb analysed the multiplex PCR reads with MiXCR anew, one entry per CDR3 protein. The repertoire has roughly 260,000 distinct CDR3 sequences, 13% to 15% of them found once; the top ten carry about an eighth. Material for sequencing was blood. These receptors originate from a woman aged 40 to 50 with Graves' hyperthyroidism that later progressed to Graves' ophthalmopathy.

This clonotype was picked up many times. The chain is built from TRBV6-1 and TRBJ2-2; 12 positions agree with TRBD2. From germline, CDR1 is MNHNS and CDR2 SASEGT. The V and J ends lost 6 bases and 0 bases, in that order; junction bases with no gene match: 2. This CDR3 spans 16 amino acids. CDR3 sequence reads: CASRRLAGANTGELFF. The CDR3 bases are TGTGCCAGCAGAAGACTAGCGGGAGCGAACACCGGGGAGCTGTTTTTT.

Note on this clonotype: Being one base from a much bigger clone, this may be a read error. This chain joins TRBV27 and TRBJ2-1, with TRBD2 matching 10 bases. Germline V gene lookup returns CDR1 MNHEY and CDR2 SMNVEV (reference sequence). The CDR3 runs to 13 residues. CDR3 in amino acids: CVSSIGLAASQFF. The CDR3 nucleotides read TGTGTCAGCAGCATCGGACTAGCGGCTTCTCAGTTCTTC.

In the case of this clonotype: A much more abundant neighbour one base away suggests this may be a read error. This rearrangement joins TRBV6-5 to TRBJ2-1; D unresolved. Near its end, the DNA agrees better with TRBJ2-7, so the J call may be wrong. Germline values: CDR1 MNHEY, CDR2 SVGAGI. This CDR3 region has 11 residues. The CDR3 sequence: CASSYLNEQYF. The CDR3 DNA follows: TGTGCCAGCAGTTACCTTAATGAGCAGTACTTC.

The table lists this clonotype with many counts. V and J are TRBV11-2 and TRBJ2-5; D gene ambiguous. The germline V gene encodes CDR1 SGHAT and CDR2 FQNNGV. This CDR3 has 13 amino acids. Trimming shortened V by 6 bases and J by 7 bases, and 15 bases separated the two germline ends. The CDR3 nucleotides are TGTGCCAGCAGACTGGAGTCGTCGGGGACCCAGTACTTC. As protein: CASRLESSGTQYF.